One sample yielded the 29 T cell receptor beta chains listed below, sequenced in a study of blood T cell repertoires in COVID-19. Sequencing used immunoSEQ multiplex PCR; TCRdb keeps in-frame clones, though not all of them. Counted here are 90,000 to 150,000 clones, 79% occurring once; the ten biggest clones make up 3% to 4.5%. Sequencing was performed on peripheral blood. The receptors come from an elderly woman with acute or convalescent COVID-19.

The CDR3 here is CASSETAGGTEAFF. The DNA of the CDR3 is TGTGCCAGCAGTGAAACGGCAGGAGGCACTGAAGCTTTCTTT. The chain carries TRBV6-1 and TRBJ1-1; D call uncertain. V lost 2 bases, J lost 4 bases, and 11 bases lay in between. From germline, CDR1 is MNHNS and CDR2 SASEGT. This CDR3 spans 14 amino acids.

The chain employs TRBV6-1 and TRBJ1-2; D ambiguous. Per germline, CDR1 MNHNS and CDR2 SASEGT. V was shortened by 1 base and J by 14 bases, with 11 bases between the two germline ends. The CDR3 runs 11 residues. The CDR3 region is CASSEEVGRTF. The CDR3 nucleotides are TGTGCCAGCAGTGAAGAGGTAGGGAGGACCTTC.

The rearrangement links TRBV24-1 to TRBJ2-2, with D unresolved. The CDR3 spans 11 residues. CDR1 and CDR2 (germline): KGHDR, SFDVKD. The V and J ends lost 5 bases and 8 bases respectively, with 5 bases between them. This chain's CDR3 is CATSVAGELFF. CDR3 DNA sequence: TGTGCCACCAGTGTAGCAGGGGAGCTGTTTTTT.

This sequence joins TRBV5-5 and TRBJ1-1; TRBD1 is a possible D gene (6 bases). CDR1 and CDR2 (germline): SGHKS, YYEKEE (reference sequence). There are 14 residues in the CDR3. V lost 2 bases, J lost 3 bases, and 11 bases lay in between. This CDR3 reads CASSFNRAYTEAFF. In nucleotides, the CDR3 is TGTGCCAGCAGCTTTAACAGGGCGTACACTGAAGCTTTCTTT.

The chain's CDR3 is CASSATRNTEAFF. The CDR3 nucleotides read TGTGCCAGCAGCGCCACTAGGAACACTGAAGCTTTCTTT. This chain links TRBV7-3 with TRBJ1-1; D call uncertain. Trimming took off 5 bases at V and 1 base at J, with 8 bases between the two ends. CDR3 length: 13 residues. Germline CDR1 is SGHTA and CDR2 is FQGTGA.

In its sample, this clone was seen a few times. This chain links TRBV7-9 with TRBJ1-2, with a weak D call TRBD1 (6 bases). The CDR3 contains 16 residues. CDR1 and CDR2 (germline): SEHNR, FQNEAQ (reference sequence). Trimming shortened V by 1 base and J by 4 bases, and 16 bases separated the two germline ends. Written as DNA, the CDR3 is TGTGCCAGCAGCTTAGAGTCCGACCCAGGGGCCTATGGCTACACCTTC. Amino acid sequence: CASSLESDPGAYGYTF.

This clone was seen a few times. The chain links TRBV5-5 to TRBJ2-5, with 7 bases that match TRBD2. The CDR3 length is 14 residues. V gave up 5 bases and J gave up 5 bases; unmatched junction bases: 9. Germline lookup yields CDR1 SGHKS and CDR2 YYEKEE (reference sequence). CDR3 sequence (DNA): TGTGCCAGCAGTCGGGGGGTCTTTGGGGAGACCCAGTACTTC. This gives the protein CASSRGVFGETQYF.

V gene TRBV7-8 combines with J gene TRBJ2-3; D gene unclear. Trimming took 5 bases from V and 2 from J, leaving 5 bases between them. This CDR3 region has 12 residues. CDR1 and CDR2 from the germline V gene are SGHVS and FQNEAQ. This CDR3 reads CASSRATDTQYF. Written as DNA, the CDR3 is TGTGCCAGCAGCCGGGCCACAGATACGCAGTATTTT.

V is TRBV19 and J is TRBJ1-1, with TRBD1 matching over 9 bases. The germline gives CDR1 LNHDA, CDR2 SQIVND (reference sequence). V gave up 8 bases and J gave up 4 bases; unmatched junction bases: 8. CDR3 size: 14 residues. CDR3 protein: CASSVTGGVTEAFF. DNA of the CDR3: TGTGCCAGTTCGGTGACAGGGGGGGTCACTGAAGCTTTCTTT.

The V and J genes are TRBV6-5 and TRBJ1-6; D unclear. The CDR3 runs to 14 residues. Trimming took 2 bases from V and 7 from J, leaving 9 bases between them. Germline lookup yields CDR1 MNHEY and CDR2 SVGAGI. The CDR3 bases are TGTGCCAGCAGTTACGCACGAGAAAATTCACCCCTCCACTTT. This gives the protein CASSYARENSPLHF.

V usage is TRBV5-6 and J usage is TRBJ2-1; D perhaps matches TRBD1 (5 bases). Germline CDR1 SGHDT, CDR2 YYEEEE. V gave up 2 bases and J gave up 3 bases, with 12 bases separating them. The CDR3 loop spans 15 amino acids. The CDR3 DNA reads TGTGCCAGCAGCTTAGTGACAGCAAGCTACAATGAGCAGTTCTTC. This translates into CASSLVTASYNEQFF.

This clone was counted once. CDR3 sequence reads: CASSLDSGQETQYF. CDR3 sequence (DNA): TGCGCCAGCAGCTTGGATAGCGGCCAAGAGACCCAGTACTTC. The rearrangement joins TRBV5-1 to TRBJ2-5; a possible D gene is TRBD2 (6 bases). Per the germline V gene, CDR1 is SGHRS and CDR2 is YFSETQ. This CDR3 region has 14 residues. Trimming removed 0 bases from V and 1 base from J, with 7 bases in between. The complete variable domain, with remaining parts taken from reference TRBV5-1 and TRBJ2-5, reads KAGVTQTPRYLIKTRGQQVTLSCSPISGHRSVSWYQQTPGQGLQFLFEYFSETQRNKGNFPGRFSGRQFSNSRSEMNVSTLELGDSALYLCASSLDSGQETQYFGPGTRLLVL.

The chain is built from TRBV3-1 (or the pseudogene TRBV3-2) and TRBJ2-1; 11 nucleotides align to TRBD1. J was trimmed by 2 bases and V by 3 bases; bases with no gene match: 0. Germline-derived CDR1 and CDR2 are LGHDT and YNNKEL (reference sequence). The CDR3 loop spans 15 amino acids. The CDR3 DNA reads TGTGCCAGCAGCCAGGGACAGGGGGCCTACAATGAGCAGTTCTTC. The encoded protein is CASSQGQGAYNEQFF.

This rearrangement joins TRBV5-1 to TRBJ2-1; a weak D match, TRBD1 (5 bases). The germline V gene encodes CDR1 SGHRS and CDR2 YFSETQ. There are 15 residues in the CDR3. The ends were cut back, 2 bases at V and 4 bases at J, with 13 bases in the middle. The CDR3 DNA is TGCGCCAGCAGCTTTATAGGGGTTGGTTACAATGAGCAGTTCTTC. It codes for CASSFIGVGYNEQFF.

This clone has just one count. The rearrangement links TRBV14 to TRBJ2-7; tentative D call: TRBD1 (5 bases). V lost 1 base and J lost 3, with 10 bases in between. Germline values: CDR1 SGHDN, CDR2 FVKESK. The CDR3 runs to 14 residues. The CDR3 protein is CASSQGDSFYEQYF. Written as DNA, the CDR3 is TGTGCCAGCAGCCAAGGCGACAGCTTCTACGAGCAGTACTTC.

The V gene is TRBV5-6, the J gene TRBJ1-2, with TRBD1 as a possible D gene (5 bases). The germline V gene has CDR1 SGHDT and CDR2 YYEEEE. With 0 bases removed from V and 5 bases from J, the gap between germline ends came to 11 bases. CDR3 length: 14 residues. The CDR3, as DNA: TGTGCCAGCAGCTTGGTACTTCAGGGATATGGCTACACCTTC. It yields the protein CASSLVLQGYGYTF.

V is TRBV2 and J is TRBJ1-5; D might be TRBD1 (5 bases). The germline V and J ends were trimmed by 2 bases and 5 bases, with 10 bases remaining between them. This CDR3 region has 14 residues. From germline, CDR1 is SNHLY and CDR2 FYNNEI. CDR3 protein: CASSEQGRHQPQHF. CDR3 coding DNA: TGTGCCAGCAGTGAACAGGGTCGGCATCAGCCCCAGCATTTT.

The chain recombines TRBV7-2 with TRBJ2-1; D not resolved. Trimming removed 2 bases at V and 7 bases at J, with 6 bases between. Germline lookup yields CDR1 SGHTA and CDR2 FQGNSA. This CDR3 has 12 residues. The CDR3 DNA is TGTGCCAGCAGCTTAACGCGGAATGAGCAGTTCTTC. This encodes CASSLTRNEQFF.

This clone appeared a few times. J is TRBJ1-6 and V is TRBV27; 10 nucleotides align to TRBD1. Germline lookup yields CDR1 MNHEY and CDR2 SMNVEV (reference sequence). V lost 2 bases to trimming and J lost 7 bases; unmatched junction nucleotides: 5. The CDR3 is made up of 16 amino acids. DNA for the CDR3: TGTGCCAGCAGTTTAGGGACAGGGGAAGGGAATTCACCCCTCCACTTT. This codes for CASSLGTGEGNSPLHF.

The chain couples TRBV5-1 to TRBJ2-7; a weak D match, TRBD1 (5 bases). Trimming left V 2 bases short and J 1 base short, with 7 bases between. CDR1 SGHRS and CDR2 YFSETQ come from the germline V gene. CDR3 length equals 13 residues. The CDR3 DNA reads as TGCGCCAGCAGCTTTGACAGTTCCTACGAGCAGTACTTC. Translating gives CASSFDSSYEQYF.

The gene calls are TRBV11-3 and TRBJ2-5, with 10 bases that match TRBD1. The V and J ends lost 4 bases and 4 bases, in that order; junction bases with no gene match: 6. The V gene's germline CDR1 is SGHNT and CDR2 YENEEA. The CDR3 has 15 amino acids. CDR3 bases: TGTGCCAGCAGCTATGTCGGGACAGGGGTAGAGACCCAGTACTTC. It codes for CASSYVGTGVETQYF.

The chain uses TRBV7-8 and TRBJ1-2; 8 nucleotides agree with TRBD1. The CDR3 loop spans 16 amino acids. With 5 bases clipped from V and 2 bases from J, the junction kept 10 bases outside the gene matches. CDR1 and CDR2 (germline): SGHVS, FQNEAQ. The CDR3 bases are TGTGCCAGCAGCCCACGTCGGACAGGGTTAAACTATGGCTACACCTTC. This encodes CASSPRRTGLNYGYTF.

This clone was recorded only once. Its ends do not fully match the called genes, so a read error is possible. The chain uses TRBV28 and TRBJ2-3; 12 bases line up with TRBD2. CDR3 length: 12 amino acids. Per germline, CDR1 MDHEN and CDR2 SYDVKM. The CDR3 sequence is CASSSTGLAGNF. The DNA of the CDR3 is TGTGCCAGCAGTTCTACCGGACTAGCGGGAAACTTT. The full variable domain, with the rest looked up from reference TRBV28 and TRBJ2-3, is DVKVTQSSRYLVKRTGEKVFLECVQDMDHENMFWYRQDPGLGLRLIYFSYDVKMKEKGDIPEGYSVSREKKERFSLILESASTNQTSMYLCASSSTGLAGNFGPGTRLTVL.

The V gene is TRBV6-4, the J gene TRBJ2-3, with D perhaps matching TRBD1 (5 bases). This CDR3 region has 14 residues. In germline, CDR1 is MRHNA, CDR2 SNTAGT. The germline V and J ends were trimmed by 0 bases and 7 bases, with 11 bases remaining between them. As DNA, the CDR3 is TGTGCCAGCAGTGACTCGGCAGGGATGAATACGCAGTATTTT. Protein product: CASSDSAGMNTQYF.

This chain links TRBV11-2 with TRBJ2-7; D perhaps matches TRBD2 (6 bases). V shed 4 bases and J shed 2 bases, with 12 bases lying between them. The germline gives CDR1 SGHAT, CDR2 FQNNGV. The CDR3 is made up of 14 amino acids. The CDR3 coding sequence is TGTGCCAGCAGCTCCCCAGCGGGCACCTACGAGCAGTACTTC. It encodes CASSSPAGTYEQYF.

The chain uses TRBV11-2 and TRBJ2-5; 8 positions match TRBD1. CDR3 length: 16 amino acids. V lost 6 bases and J lost 0; bases outside the gene matches: 9. From germline, CDR1 is SGHAT and CDR2 FQNNGV. The CDR3 DNA reads as TGTGCCAGCAGTTCCCAGGGGGCACGGTACCAAGAGACCCAGTACTTC. Its translation is CASSSQGARYQETQYF.

This clone turned up a few times. The J gene is TRBJ2-7, the V gene TRBV3-1 (or the pseudogene TRBV3-2); D is undetermined. The V gene lost 1 base and the J gene lost 2 bases, with 12 bases spanning the gap. This CDR3 is 15 amino acids long. The germline V gene encodes CDR1 LGHDT and CDR2 YNNKEL (reference sequence). CDR3 region: CASSQGPQQAYEQYF. Here the CDR3 DNA reads TGTGCCAGCAGCCAAGGCCCACAGCAAGCCTACGAGCAGTACTTC.

This clone showed up just a few times. The gene calls are TRBV4-3 and TRBJ1-4, with 8 positions matching TRBD1. The junction had 5 bases not matched to a gene; V was cut back by 3 bases and J by 5 bases. The CDR3 loop spans 15 amino acids. Germline V lookup: CDR1 LGHNA, CDR2 YSLEER. CDR3 sequence: CASSQVQGGNEKLFF. The CDR3 region has the DNA TGCGCCAGCAGCCAGGTACAGGGGGGGAATGAAAAACTGTTTTTT.

This rearrangement joins TRBV13 to TRBJ2-1; 11 bases fit TRBD2. CDR1 and CDR2 from the germline V gene are PRHDT and FYEKMQ (reference sequence). The V segment lost 3 bases and the J segment 9 bases; nucleotides outside the gene matches: 7. The CDR3 spans 15 residues. The CDR3 spells CASSFLQLAGAEQFF. CDR3 bases: TGTGCCAGCAGCTTCCTTCAACTAGCGGGGGCTGAGCAGTTCTTC. The full variable domain, with the rest looked up from reference TRBV13 and TRBJ2-1, is AAGVIQSPRHLIKEKRETATLKCYPIPRHDTVYWYQQGPGQDPQFLISFYEKMQSDKGSIPDRFSAQQFSDYHSELNMSSLELGDSALYFCASSFLQLAGAEQFFGPGTRLTVL.